Shown below are 14 T cell receptor beta chains from a single sample sequenced in a study of blood T cell repertoires in COVID-19. The table came from immunoSEQ multiplex PCR; TCRdb's copy has only in-frame clones and leaves some out. The sample has roughly 190,000 clones, around 79% seen once; the top ten hold approximately 13%. Material for sequencing was peripheral blood. Every receptor here comes from a woman aged 50 to 65 with acute or convalescent COVID-19.

The chain has TRBV30 and TRBJ1-2; D is uncertain. The CDR3 loop spans 13 amino acids. Trimming removed 0 bases from V and 4 bases from J, with 9 bases in between. Germline CDR1 GTSNPN, CDR2 SVGIG (reference sequence). CDR3 loop: CAWSVSPSYGYTF. The CDR3 DNA reads as TGTGCCTGGAGTGTATCCCCCAGCTATGGCTACACCTTC.

The chain links TRBV6-5 to TRBJ2-7, with D hard to call. The CDR3 totals 14 residues. V was clipped by 6 bases and J by 4 bases, with 16 bases between them. CDR1 is MNHEY, CDR2 SVGAGI, per germline. CDR3 DNA: TGTGCCAGCAGCCGTCGCGAAAGTGCGTACGAGCAGTACTTC. Protein sequence: CASSRRESAYEQYF.

The V gene is TRBV21-1, the J gene TRBJ1-4. TRBV21-1 is a pseudogene. This CDR3 region has 18 residues. Here the CDR3 reads CASSKGGGPKRANEKLFF. The CDR3 DNA is TGTGCCAGCAGCAAAGGCGGTGGACCCAAGAGGGCTAATGAAAAACTGTTTTTT.

The chain recombines TRBV27 with TRBJ2-7, with 7 bases identical to TRBD1. V was pared by 5 bases and J by 2 bases, with 6 bases of the junction left unmatched. CDR1 and CDR2 (germline): MNHEY, SMNVEV (reference sequence). The CDR3 sequence is 14 residues long. This CDR3 reads CASSEGGITYEQYF. Here the CDR3 DNA reads TGTGCCAGCAGTGAAGGGGGCATCACCTACGAGCAGTACTTC.

The V gene is TRBV30, the J gene TRBJ2-3; D ambiguous. This CDR3 has 12 residues. V was shortened by 4 bases and J by 1 base, with 6 bases between the two germline ends. Per germline, CDR1 GTSNPN and CDR2 SVGIG (reference sequence). CDR3 loop: CAWTPGTDTQYF. CDR3 DNA sequence: TGTGCCTGGACCCCTGGCACAGATACGCAGTATTTT.

The rearrangement joins TRBV28 to TRBJ1-1; 9 nucleotides agree with TRBD1. This CDR3 is 15 amino acids long. J was trimmed by 10 bases and V by 4 bases; bases with no gene match: 13. From germline, CDR1 is MDHEN and CDR2 SYDVKM. The DNA of the CDR3 is TGTGCCAGCAGTTCCGGGACAGGGAAACTTCTGGGAGCTTTCTTT. It encodes CASSSGTGKLLGAFF.

The gene calls are TRBV5-4 and TRBJ1-6; 9 positions match TRBD1. The CDR3 loop spans 16 amino acids. Per germline, CDR1 SGHNT and CDR2 YYREEE (reference sequence). V was clipped by 4 bases and J by 14 bases; unmatched bases: 16. CDR3 DNA: TGTGCCAGCAGCAAGGAGGGACAGGGAGGAAGGTTATCCCTCCACTTT. Protein sequence: CASSKEGQGGRLSLHF.

V and J are TRBV2 and TRBJ1-1; D possibly corresponds to TRBD1 (5 bases). The germline CDR1 and CDR2 sequences are SNHLY and FYNNEI. Trimming shortened V by 6 bases and J by 3 bases, and 14 bases separated the two germline ends. The CDR3 has 14 residues. This CDR3 is CASSGGPGDTEAFF. The CDR3 DNA sequence: TGTGCCAGCAGCGGGGGTCCCGGGGACACTGAAGCTTTCTTT.

The J gene is TRBJ2-5, the V gene TRBV6-2 or TRBV6-3; 8 nucleotides agree with TRBD2. CDR1 is MNHEY, CDR2 SVGEGT, per germline. Trimming took 4 bases from V and 2 from J; bases not matched to a gene: 3. The CDR3 has 14 residues. For the CDR3, the DNA is TGTGCCAGCAGTTCCGGCGGGAGGCAAGAGACCCAGTACTTC. Translated: CASSSGGRQETQYF.

Regarding this clone: The sample has other DNA sequences that encode this CDR3 too. The chain recombines TRBV5-1 with TRBJ2-7; no clear D. Germline V gene sequence: CDR1 SGHRS, CDR2 YFSETQ. This CDR3 has 13 residues. V was clipped by 0 bases and J by 1 base, with 5 bases between them. The CDR3 DNA follows: TGCGCCAGCAGCTTGGACGGTTCCTACGAGCAGTACTTC. Encoded protein: CASSLDGSYEQYF.

The chain couples TRBV18 to TRBJ1-6, with D possibly TRBD1 on 6 matching bases. Deletions cut 4 bases from V and 7 bases from J, with 17 bases between. CDR3 length equals 16 residues. CDR1 is KGHSH, CDR2 LQKENI, per germline. The DNA for the CDR3 is TGTGCCAGCTCACTCGGTCGGGGGGCCGTAAATTCACCCCTCCACTTT. Its translation is CASSLGRGAVNSPLHF.

The chain is built from TRBV3-1 (or the pseudogene TRBV3-2) and TRBJ1-6; D is undetermined. Trimming took off 4 bases at V and 7 bases at J, with 11 bases between the two ends. CDR1 and CDR2 from the germline V gene are LGHDT and YNNKEL (reference sequence). CDR3 length: 14 amino acids. The CDR3 coding sequence is TGTGCCAGCAGCCCCCGGAGAGGAAATTCACCCCTCCACTTT. Protein product: CASSPRRGNSPLHF.

This sequence joins TRBV18 and TRBJ1-6; D is unresolved. This CDR3 region has 14 residues. Germline V gene sequence: CDR1 KGHSH, CDR2 LQKENI. The ends were cut back, 3 bases at V and 6 bases at J, with 9 bases in the middle. CDR3 protein: CASSPEPFNSPLHF. DNA for the CDR3: TGTGCCAGCTCACCGGAGCCTTTTAATTCACCCCTCCACTTT. The variable domain in full, completed from reference TRBV18 and TRBJ1-6, reads NAGVMQNPRHLVRRRGQEARLRCSPMKGHSHVYWYRQLPEEGLKFMVYLQKENIIDESGMPKERFSAEFPKEGPSILRIQQVVRGDSAAYFCASSPEPFNSPLHFGNGTRLTVT.

The rearrangement uses TRBV5-1 and TRBJ2-5; D gene unclear. CDR1 and CDR2 (germline): SGHRS, YFSETQ. Trimming left V 0 bases short and J 3 bases short, with 9 bases between. The CDR3 contains 14 residues. The CDR3 spells CASSLVQSKETQYF. DNA for the CDR3: TGCGCCAGCAGCTTGGTGCAGTCCAAAGAGACCCAGTACTTC.